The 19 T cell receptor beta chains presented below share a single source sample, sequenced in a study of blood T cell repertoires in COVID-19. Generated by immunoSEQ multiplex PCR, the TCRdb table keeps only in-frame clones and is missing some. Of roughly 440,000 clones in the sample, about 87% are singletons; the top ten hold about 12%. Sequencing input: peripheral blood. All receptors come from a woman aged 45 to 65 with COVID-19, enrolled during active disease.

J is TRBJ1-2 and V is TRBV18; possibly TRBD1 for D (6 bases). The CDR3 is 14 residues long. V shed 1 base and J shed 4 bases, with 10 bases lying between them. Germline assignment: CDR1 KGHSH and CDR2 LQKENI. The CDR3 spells CASSPRGQSYGYTF. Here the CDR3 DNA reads TGTGCCAGCTCACCACGAGGACAGAGCTATGGCTACACCTTC.

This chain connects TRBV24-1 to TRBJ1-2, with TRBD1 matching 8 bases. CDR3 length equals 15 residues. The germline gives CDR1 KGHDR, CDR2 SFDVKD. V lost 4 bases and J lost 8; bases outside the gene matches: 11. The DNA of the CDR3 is TGTGCCACCAGTGACCCGACAGGGGCTGTAGTAGGCTACACCTTC. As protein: CATSDPTGAVVGYTF.

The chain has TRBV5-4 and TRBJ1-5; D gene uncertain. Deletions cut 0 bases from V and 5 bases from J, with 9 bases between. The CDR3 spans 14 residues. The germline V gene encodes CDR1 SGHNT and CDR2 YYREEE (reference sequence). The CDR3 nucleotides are TGTGCCAGCAGCTTGGGCGGGATAGATCAGCCCCAGCATTTT. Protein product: CASSLGGIDQPQHF.

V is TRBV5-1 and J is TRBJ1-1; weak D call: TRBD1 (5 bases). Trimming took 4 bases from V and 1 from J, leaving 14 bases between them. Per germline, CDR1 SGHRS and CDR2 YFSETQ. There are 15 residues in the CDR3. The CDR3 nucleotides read TGCGCCAGCAGCCCGGCGGGGGTACCGAACACTGAAGCTTTCTTT. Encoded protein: CASSPAGVPNTEAFF.

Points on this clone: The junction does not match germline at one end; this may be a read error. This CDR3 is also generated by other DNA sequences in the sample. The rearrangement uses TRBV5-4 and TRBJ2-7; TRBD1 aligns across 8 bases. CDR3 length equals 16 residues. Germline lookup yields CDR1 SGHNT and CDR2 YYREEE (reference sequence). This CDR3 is CASRPYGQGQIYEQYF. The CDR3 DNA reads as TGTGCCAGCAGGCCTTACGGACAGGGTCAAATTTACGAGCAATACTTC.

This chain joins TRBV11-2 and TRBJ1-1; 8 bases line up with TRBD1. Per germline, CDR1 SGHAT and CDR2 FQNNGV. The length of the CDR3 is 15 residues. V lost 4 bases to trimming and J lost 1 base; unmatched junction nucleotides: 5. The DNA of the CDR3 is TGTGCCAGCAGCTACCAGGGGACAGGGAACACTGAAGCTTTCTTT. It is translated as CASSYQGTGNTEAFF. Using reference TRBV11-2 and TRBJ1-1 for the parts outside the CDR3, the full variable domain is EAGVAQSPRYKIIEKRQSVAFWCNPISGHATLYWYQQILGQGPKLLIQFQNNGVVDDSQLPKDRFSAERLKGVDSTLKIQPAKLEDSAVYLCASSYQGTGNTEAFFGQGTRLTVV.

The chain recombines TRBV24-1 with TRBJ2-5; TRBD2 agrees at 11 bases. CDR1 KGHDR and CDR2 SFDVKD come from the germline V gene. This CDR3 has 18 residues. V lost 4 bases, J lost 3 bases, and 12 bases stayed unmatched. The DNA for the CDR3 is TGTGCCACCAGTGAGGGTGTGCGGGCTAGCGGGGGGAAAGAGACCCAGTACTTC. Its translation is CATSEGVRASGGKETQYF.

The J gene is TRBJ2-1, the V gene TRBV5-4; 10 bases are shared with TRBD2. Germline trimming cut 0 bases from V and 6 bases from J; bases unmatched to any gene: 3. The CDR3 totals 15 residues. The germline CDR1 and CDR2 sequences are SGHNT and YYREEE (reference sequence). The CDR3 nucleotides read TGTGCCAGCAGCTTGGCTAGCGGGGGTTCCAATGAGCAGTTCTTC. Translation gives CASSLASGGSNEQFF.

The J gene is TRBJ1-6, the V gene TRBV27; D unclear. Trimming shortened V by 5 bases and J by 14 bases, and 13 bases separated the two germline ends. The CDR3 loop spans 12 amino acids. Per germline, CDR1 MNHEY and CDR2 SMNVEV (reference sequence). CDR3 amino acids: CASSPPGVALHF. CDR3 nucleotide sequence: TGTGCCAGCAGTCCCCCCGGGGTGGCCCTCCACTTT.

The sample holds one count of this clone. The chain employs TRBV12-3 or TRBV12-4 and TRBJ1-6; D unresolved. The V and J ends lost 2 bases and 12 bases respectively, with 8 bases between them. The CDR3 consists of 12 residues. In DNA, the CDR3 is TGTGCCAGCAGTTTACCCTTCCGACCCCTCCACTTT. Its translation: CASSLPFRPLHF.

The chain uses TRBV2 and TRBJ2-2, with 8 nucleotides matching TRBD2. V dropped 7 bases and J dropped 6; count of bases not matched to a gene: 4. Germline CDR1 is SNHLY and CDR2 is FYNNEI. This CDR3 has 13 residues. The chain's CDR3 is CASTWTSPGELFF. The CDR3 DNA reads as TGTGCCAGCACTTGGACTAGCCCCGGGGAGCTGTTTTTT.

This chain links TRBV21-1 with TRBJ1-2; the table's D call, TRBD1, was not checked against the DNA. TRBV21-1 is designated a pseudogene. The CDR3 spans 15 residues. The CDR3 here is CASSNRDTLPRGYTF. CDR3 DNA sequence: TGTGCCAGCAGCAATCGGGACACCCTTCCGAGAGGCTACACCTTC.

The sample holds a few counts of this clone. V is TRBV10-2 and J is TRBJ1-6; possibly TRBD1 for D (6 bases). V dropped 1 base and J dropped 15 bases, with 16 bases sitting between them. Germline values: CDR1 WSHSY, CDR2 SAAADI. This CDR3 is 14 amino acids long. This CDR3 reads CASSEYGTGKDLHF. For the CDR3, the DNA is TGCGCCAGCAGTGAGTACGGCACAGGGAAGGACCTCCACTTT.

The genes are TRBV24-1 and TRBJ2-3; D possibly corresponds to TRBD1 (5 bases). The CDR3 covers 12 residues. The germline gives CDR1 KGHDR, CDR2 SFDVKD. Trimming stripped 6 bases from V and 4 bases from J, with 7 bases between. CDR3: CATSQGSDTQYF. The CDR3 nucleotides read TGTGCCACCAGTCAGGGTTCAGATACGCAGTATTTT.

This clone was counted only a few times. The CDR3 sequence: CASSLRGGSNQPQHF. CDR3 bases: TGTGCCAGCAGCCTTCGCGGAGGTAGCAATCAGCCCCAGCATTTT. This chain connects TRBV7-2 to TRBJ1-5; D is unresolved. Trimming cost V 5 bases and J 0 bases, with 11 bases left between them. This CDR3 has 15 amino acids. From germline, CDR1 is SGHTA and CDR2 FQGNSA.

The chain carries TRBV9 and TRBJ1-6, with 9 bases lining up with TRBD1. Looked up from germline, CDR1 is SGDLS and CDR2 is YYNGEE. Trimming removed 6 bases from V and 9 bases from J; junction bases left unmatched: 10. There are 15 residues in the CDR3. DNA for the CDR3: TGTGCCAGCACCAGGCTAGGACAGGGGAGTTCACCCCTCCACTTT. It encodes CASTRLGQGSSPLHF. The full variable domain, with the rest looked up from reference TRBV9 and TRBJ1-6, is DSGVTQTPKHLITATGQRVTLRCSPRSGDLSVYWYQQSLDQGLQFLIQYYNGEERAKGNILERFSAQQFPDLHSELNLSSLELGDSALYFCASTRLGQGSSPLHFGNGTRLTVT.

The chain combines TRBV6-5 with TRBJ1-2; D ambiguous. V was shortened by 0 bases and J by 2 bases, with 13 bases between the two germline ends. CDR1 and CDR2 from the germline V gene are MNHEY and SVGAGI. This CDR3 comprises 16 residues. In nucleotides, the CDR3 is TGTGCCAGCAGTTACTCGATGTTCGGCGGGAACTATGGCTACACCTTC. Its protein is CASSYSMFGGNYGYTF.

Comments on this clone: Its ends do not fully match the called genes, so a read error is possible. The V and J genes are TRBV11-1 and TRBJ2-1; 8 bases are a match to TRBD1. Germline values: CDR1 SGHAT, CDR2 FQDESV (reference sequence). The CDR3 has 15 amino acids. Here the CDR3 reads CASSLGGTGIDEQFF. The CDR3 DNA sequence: TGTGCCAGCAGTTTAGGGGGGACAGGTATAGATGAGCAGTTCTTC. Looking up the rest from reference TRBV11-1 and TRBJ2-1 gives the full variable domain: EAEVAQSPRYKITEKSQAVAFWCDPISGHATLYWYRQILGQGPELLVQFQDESVVDDSQLPKDRFSAERLKGVDSTLKIQPAELGDSAMYLCASSLGGTGIDEQFFGPGTRLTVL.

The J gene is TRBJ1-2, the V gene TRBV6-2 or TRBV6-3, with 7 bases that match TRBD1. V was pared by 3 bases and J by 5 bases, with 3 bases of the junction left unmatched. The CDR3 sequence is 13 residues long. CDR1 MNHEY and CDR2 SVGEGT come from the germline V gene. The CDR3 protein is CASSYQGVYGYTF. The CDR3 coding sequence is TGTGCCAGCAGTTATCAGGGGGTGTATGGCTACACCTTC.